These 32 T cell receptor beta chains originate from one sample sequenced in a study of CXCR3-negative and CXCR3-positive naive CD8 T cells. Via 5' RACE with UMI labels, TRB cDNA libraries were prepared. TCRdb reanalyzed the 5' RACE reads and collapses them to one entry per CDR3 protein, without DNA. The sample spans some 140,000 distinct CDR3 sequences; the ten largest clones claim 0.4% to 0.5%. Points from the study as a whole: Comparison of naive cells showed more hydrophobic TRB CDR3s in CXCR3-positive than in CXCR3-negative naive cells.

These receptors' antigens are unknown. The sample taken for sequencing was naive CXCR3+ CD8+ T cells from blood. Subset in this sample: CD45RO-CCR7+CD27+CD95- naive CD8+ T cells expressing CXCR3 (TNR3+). Receptor source: a human donor in good health. Some clones in this sample may be carry-over from other donors' samples.

V usage is TRBV28 and J usage is TRBJ1-2; TCRdb returns TRBD1, unconfirmable since there is no DNA. The CDR3 covers 13 residues. Germline lookup yields CDR1 MDHEN and CDR2 SYDVKM. This CDR3 is CASSLDRGRGYTF.

The J gene is TRBJ2-7, the V gene TRBV11-2. The CDR3 length is 14 residues. The germline V gene encodes CDR1 SGHAT and CDR2 FQNNGV. CDR3 loop: CASSLSEISYEQYF.

This rearrangement joins TRBV29-1 to TRBJ2-1; TCRdb's assignment of TRBD1 cannot be checked, as there is no DNA. This CDR3 contains 14 residues. Germline V CDR1 and CDR2: SQVTM, ANQGSEA. CDR3 protein: CSAPQGSSYNEQFF.

The V gene is TRBV27, the J gene TRBJ2-6; no DNA is available, so the TRBD1 call from TCRdb remains unchecked. From germline, CDR1 is MNHEY and CDR2 SMNVEV (reference sequence). The CDR3 has 23 residues. The CDR3 here is CASSSKAVGTGYTKFSGANVLTF. Complete variable domain (other parts from reference TRBV27 and TRBJ2-6): EAQVTQNPRYLITVTGKKLTVTCSQNMNHEYMSWYRQDPGLGLRQIYYSMNVEVTDKGDVPEGYKVSRKEKRNFPLILESPSPNQTSLYFCASSSKAVGTGYTKFSGANVLTFGAGSRLTVL.

The V call is TRBV6-5, the J call TRBJ2-3; TCRdb gives TRBD2 as the D gene, but with no DNA this cannot be confirmed. Germline V gene lookup returns CDR1 MNHEY and CDR2 SVGAGI. CDR3 length: 14 residues. CDR3 protein: CASSYPARPDTQYF.

This chain links TRBV13 with TRBJ2-2. Germline V gene lookup returns CDR1 PRHDT and CDR2 FYEKMQ (reference sequence). This CDR3 has 16 amino acids. CDR3 residues: CASSLISEMPTGELFF.

The CDR3 spells CASSLTSSLEQFF. The chain recombines TRBV27 with TRBJ2-1; TCRdb picks TRBD2, but there is no DNA to check that call. This CDR3 region has 13 residues. Germline loops: CDR1 MNHEY, CDR2 SMNVEV (reference sequence).

The rearrangement links TRBV21-1 to TRBJ2-7; with no DNA, the TCRdb D assignment of TRBD1 cannot be verified. TRBV21-1 is assigned pseudogene status. This CDR3 is 14 amino acids long. The CDR3 spells CASSPRGTHYEQYF.

The rearrangement links TRBV6-2 or TRBV6-3 to TRBJ2-3; TCRdb returns TRBD2, unconfirmable since there is no DNA. CDR1 and CDR2 (germline): MNHEY, SVGEGT. CDR3 length equals 20 residues. Here the CDR3 reads CASSYTETDFGLAGTDTQYF.

The genes are TRBV11-2 and TRBJ2-1; TCRdb reports TRBD2, a call that lacks DNA to check it against. The CDR3 has 17 residues. The germline V gene has CDR1 SGHAT and CDR2 FQNNGV. The CDR3 region is CASSLEASGRVGNEQFF.

The chain is built from TRBV7-3 and TRBJ2-1; TCRdb's D gene call, TRBD1, goes unchecked for lack of DNA. The V gene's germline CDR1 is SGHTA and CDR2 FQGTGA. The CDR3 is made up of 16 amino acids. The CDR3 loop is CASSLPSGVRVFEQFF.

V gene TRBV7-8 combines with J gene TRBJ2-1. Looked up from germline, CDR1 is SGHVS and CDR2 is FQNEAQ. CDR3 size: 12 residues. The CDR3 region is CASSLVQFEQFF.

The chain joins TRBV5-4 to TRBJ2-2; the D call of TRBD2 rests on TCRdb alone, since no DNA is present to check it. This CDR3 has 16 residues. Germline V gives CDR1 SGHNT, CDR2 YYREEE (reference sequence). The CDR3 here is CASSPALRAETGELFF.

V is TRBV29-1 and J is TRBJ1-2; TCRdb selects TRBD1, and the lack of DNA leaves this call unchecked. This CDR3 contains 12 residues. Germline CDR1 is SQVTM and CDR2 is ANQGSEA. The CDR3 spells CSVEGGIYGYTF.

This chain connects TRBV5-1 to TRBJ2-7; TCRdb gives TRBD2 as the D gene, but with no DNA this cannot be confirmed. CDR1 SGHRS and CDR2 YFSETQ come from the germline V gene. The CDR3 extends over 17 amino acids. The CDR3 here is CASSLDGLAASSYEQYF.

The J gene is TRBJ2-1, the V gene TRBV5-1. CDR3 length: 13 residues. The germline V gene has CDR1 SGHRS and CDR2 YFSETQ. CDR3 loop: CASSAPLGNEQFF.

The V and J genes are TRBV5-1 and TRBJ1-4; TCRdb's D call, TRBD1, is unchecked because there is no DNA. CDR3 size: 16 residues. CDR1 is SGHRS and CDR2 is YFSETQ in the germline V gene. CDR3 amino acids: CASSMTGMSTNEKLFF.

The chain has TRBV28 and TRBJ1-5; the D call from TCRdb, TRBD1, cannot be confirmed without DNA. This CDR3 contains 17 residues. Germline V gene sequence: CDR1 MDHEN, CDR2 SYDVKM. The CDR3 sequence is CASSPGTGLYSNQPQHF.

CDR3 amino acids: CASSVDPGGDYNEQFF. V is TRBV7-7 and J is TRBJ2-1; TCRdb lists TRBD1, though no DNA is available to test this call. The length of the CDR3 is 16 residues. Per germline, CDR1 SSHAT and CDR2 FNYEAQ (reference sequence). Complete variable domain (other parts from reference TRBV7-7 and TRBJ2-1): GAGVSQSPRYKVTKRGQDVTLRCDPISSHATLYWYQQALGQGPEFLTYFNYEAQPDKSGLPSDRFSAERPEGSISTLTIQRTEQRDSAMYRCASSVDPGGDYNEQFFGPGTRLTVL.

This rearrangement joins TRBV10-3 to TRBJ1-2; the D call of TRBD1 rests on TCRdb alone, since no DNA is present to check it. The germline V gene encodes CDR1 ENHRY and CDR2 SYGVKD. There are 16 residues in the CDR3. The CDR3 protein is CAISGSGQGRPYGYTF.

This chain uses TRBV12-3 or TRBV12-4 with TRBJ2-7; TCRdb names TRBD2, which stays unverified in the absence of DNA. This CDR3 region has 16 residues. The CDR3 reads CASSLAMGAGVYEQYF.

This chain joins TRBV29-1 and TRBJ1-2. The CDR3 length is 15 residues. Looked up from germline, CDR1 is SQVTM and CDR2 is ANQGSEA. The CDR3 region is CSVEDRSHLNYGYTF. Combining the CDR3 with reference TRBV29-1 and TRBJ1-2 gives the whole variable domain SAVISQKPSRDICQRGTSLTIQCQVDSQVTMMFWYRQQPGQSLTLIATANQGSEATYESGFVIDKFPISRPNLTFSTLTVSNMSPEDSSIYLCSVEDRSHLNYGYTFGSGTRLTVV.

J is TRBJ2-3 and V is TRBV6-5. Germline assignment: CDR1 MNHEY and CDR2 SVGAGI. This CDR3 contains 14 residues. CDR3: CASRKRGITDTQYF.

The chain combines TRBV14 with TRBJ1-1; as DNA is missing, the TRBD1 call by TCRdb cannot be tested. The CDR3 is 15 amino acids. Germline-derived CDR1 and CDR2 are SGHDN and FVKESK. CDR3: CASSQDYQTGRGAFF.

The genes are TRBV7-3 and TRBJ2-5. The CDR3 has 15 residues. Germline CDR1 and CDR2: SGHTA and FQGTGA. The chain's CDR3 is CASSPHLTIKETQYF.

The chain joins TRBV28 to TRBJ2-3; TCRdb gives TRBD1 as the D gene, but with no DNA this cannot be confirmed. CDR1 and CDR2 from the germline V gene are MDHEN and SYDVKM. The CDR3 length is 15 residues. CDR3 in amino acids: CASSSHRGGADTQYF.

This rearrangement joins TRBV7-9 to TRBJ2-7. Germline V gene lookup returns CDR1 SEHNR and CDR2 FQNEAQ (reference sequence). This CDR3 is built from 14 residues. This CDR3 reads CASLTVQDSYEQYF.

The CDR3 here is CASSLAGRGDTQYF. The rearrangement links TRBV13 to TRBJ2-3; TCRdb indicates TRBD1, and absent DNA this call remains unverified. The V gene's germline CDR1 is PRHDT and CDR2 FYEKMQ (reference sequence). The CDR3 contains 14 residues.

V gene TRBV28 combines with J gene TRBJ2-1. Germline CDR1 is MDHEN and CDR2 is SYDVKM. This CDR3 is built from 16 residues. The CDR3 reads CASSLESGRTYNEQFF.

This rearrangement joins TRBV11-2 to TRBJ2-7. Germline CDR1 is SGHAT and CDR2 is FQNNGV. The CDR3 totals 17 residues. The chain's CDR3 is CASSFSPSAFVSYEQYF.

This chain connects TRBV7-9 to TRBJ2-5; without DNA, the TCRdb call of TRBD2 cannot be checked. From germline, CDR1 is SEHNR and CDR2 FQNEAQ (reference sequence). The CDR3 has 16 residues. The CDR3 reads CASSLTSGRLQETQYF. The whole variable domain, filled in from reference TRBV7-9 and TRBJ2-5, reads DTGVSQNPRHKITKRGQNVTFRCDPISEHNRLYWYRQTLGQGPEFLTYFQNEAQLEKSRLLSDRFSAERPKGSFSTLEIQRTEQGDSAMYLCASSLTSGRLQETQYFGPGTRLLVL.

The chain links TRBV6-5 to TRBJ2-1. The germline V gene has CDR1 MNHEY and CDR2 SVGAGI. The CDR3 contains 13 residues. The CDR3 sequence is CASSPTLGNEQFF.